The entry below describes one TCR beta chain. Its target is not known. The entry originates in a study of T-cell reconstitution after alpha-beta-depleted transplantation in children. General study results and limits: Surviving recipient T cells and intrathymic progenitors accounted for some patients' high TCRbeta diversity at day 60. Reportedly, only several hundred clones from non-depleted graft cells drove alpha-beta T-cell counts at about two months. From newly produced T cells came most of the T-cell counts and diversity one year after transplant.

Unique molecular identifiers featured in how the TCRbeta library was prepared. TCRdb independently ran MiXCR on the PCR reads; one entry per CDR3 protein. The sample holds around 90,000 distinct CDR3 sequences, around a sixth seen once. V lost 7 bases and J lost 3; bases outside the gene matches: 4. In germline, CDR1 is WSHSY, CDR2 SAAADI. The CDR3 has 13 amino acids. V usage is TRBV10-2 and J usage is TRBJ2-7; TRBD2 aligns across 9 bases. This material consisted of PBMCs, mostly from graft donor cells, taken 180 days after TCRalphabeta/CD19-depleted stem cell transplant. The receptor was isolated from a male patient aged 2 to 10 who had a stem cell transplant for acute lymphoblastic leukemia, so the T cells may come from the graft donor. The CDR3: CASTASGIYEQYF. As DNA, the CDR3 is TGCGCCAGCACAGCTAGCGGGATCTACGAGCAGTACTTC.